The text below deals with one TCR beta chain. Antigen specificity is unknown. This sample is drawn from a study of cytomegalovirus exposure and HLA in healthy donors. Study-wide results and limits: Researchers left out some V segments, among them TRBV6-2 and TRBV6-3, as indistinguishable. CMV serostatus was the only immune exposure information that was available. Sequence variants that were highly shared formed a cluster that was likely a sequencing artifact.

From germline, CDR1 is MDHEN and CDR2 SYDVKM. The CDR3 is 14 amino acids. Trimming took 6 bases from V and 7 from J, leaving 16 bases between them. Healthy bone marrow donors made up the donors. This PCR relied on a set of 60 Vbeta primers and 13 Jbeta primers. Method: immunoSEQ multiplex PCR; TCRdb's copy keeps in-frame clones and lacks some. The sample holds more than 95,000 clones, approximately 72% seen once. The rearrangement uses TRBV28 and TRBJ1-5; unclear D gene. The TCR sequence derives from a woman aged 70-85 years in good health and CMV-seropositive. Sequences were obtained from PBMCs. CDR3 coding DNA: TGTGCCAGCAGCCCCGGTCAGGAAACCCAGCCCCAGCATTTT. Protein sequence: CASSPGQETQPQHF. The full variable domain, with the rest looked up from reference TRBV28 and TRBJ1-5, is DVKVTQSSRYLVKRTGEKVFLECVQDMDHENMFWYRQDPGLGLRLIYFSYDVKMKEKGDIPEGYSVSREKKERFSLILESASTNQTSMYLCASSPGQETQPQHFGDGTRLSIL.